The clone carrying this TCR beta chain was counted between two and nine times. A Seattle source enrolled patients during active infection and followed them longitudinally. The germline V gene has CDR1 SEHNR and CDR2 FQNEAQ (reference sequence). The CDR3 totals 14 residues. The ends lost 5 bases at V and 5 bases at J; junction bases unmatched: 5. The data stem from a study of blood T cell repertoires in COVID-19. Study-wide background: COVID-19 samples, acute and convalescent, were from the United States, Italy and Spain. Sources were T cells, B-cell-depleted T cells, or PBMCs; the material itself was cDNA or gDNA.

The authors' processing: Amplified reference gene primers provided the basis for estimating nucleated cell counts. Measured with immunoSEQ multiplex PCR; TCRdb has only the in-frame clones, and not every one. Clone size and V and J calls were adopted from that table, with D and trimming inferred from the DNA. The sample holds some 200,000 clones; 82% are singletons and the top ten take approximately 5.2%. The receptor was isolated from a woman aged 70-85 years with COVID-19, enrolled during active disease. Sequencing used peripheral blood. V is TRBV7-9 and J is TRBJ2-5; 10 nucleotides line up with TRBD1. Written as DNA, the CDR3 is TGTGCCAGCAGCCAGACAGGGGGCGGGGAGACCCAGTACTTC. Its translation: CASSQTGGGETQYF.